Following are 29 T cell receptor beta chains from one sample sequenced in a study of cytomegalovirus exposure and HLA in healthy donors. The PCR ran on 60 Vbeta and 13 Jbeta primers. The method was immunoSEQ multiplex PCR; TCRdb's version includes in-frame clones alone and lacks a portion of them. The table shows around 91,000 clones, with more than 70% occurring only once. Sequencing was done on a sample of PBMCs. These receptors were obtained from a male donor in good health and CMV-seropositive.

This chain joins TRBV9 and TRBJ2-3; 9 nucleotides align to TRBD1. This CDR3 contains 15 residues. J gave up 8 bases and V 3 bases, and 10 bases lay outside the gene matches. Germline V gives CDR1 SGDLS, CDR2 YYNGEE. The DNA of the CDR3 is TGTGCCAGCAGCGGCGGGGGACAGGGTGAAGGTACGCAGTATTTT. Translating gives CASSGGGQGEGTQYF. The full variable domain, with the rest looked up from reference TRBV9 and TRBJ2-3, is DSGVTQTPKHLITATGQRVTLRCSPRSGDLSVYWYQQSLDQGLQFLIQYYNGEERAKGNILERFSAQQFPDLHSELNLSSLELGDSALYFCASSGGGQGEGTQYFGPGTRLTVL.

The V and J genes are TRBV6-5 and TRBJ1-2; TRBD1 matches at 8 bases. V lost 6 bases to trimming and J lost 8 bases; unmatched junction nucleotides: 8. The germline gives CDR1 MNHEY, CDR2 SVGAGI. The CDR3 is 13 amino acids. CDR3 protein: CASRPRTGRGYTF. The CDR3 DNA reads TGTGCCAGCAGACCCAGGACAGGGCGAGGCTACACCTTC.

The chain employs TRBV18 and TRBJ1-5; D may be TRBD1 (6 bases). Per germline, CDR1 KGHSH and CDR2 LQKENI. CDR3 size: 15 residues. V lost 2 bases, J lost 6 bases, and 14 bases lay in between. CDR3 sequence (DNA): TGTGCCAGCTCACCAACAGGGCTCAGGATTCAGCCCCAGCATTTT. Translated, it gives CASSPTGLRIQPQHF.

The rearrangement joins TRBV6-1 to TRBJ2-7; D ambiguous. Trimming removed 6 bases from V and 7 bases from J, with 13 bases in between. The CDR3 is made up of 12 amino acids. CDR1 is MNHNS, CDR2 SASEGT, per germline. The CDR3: CASRMVFEEQYF. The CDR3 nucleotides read TGTGCCAGCAGGATGGTTTTCGAGGAGCAGTACTTC.

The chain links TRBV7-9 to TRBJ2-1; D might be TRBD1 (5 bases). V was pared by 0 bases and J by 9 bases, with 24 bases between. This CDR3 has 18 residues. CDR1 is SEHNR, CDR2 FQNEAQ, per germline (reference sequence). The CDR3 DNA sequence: TGTGCCAGCAGCTTAGCGCAGGGCAGGGTTTCACAAAAGGGTGAGCAGTTCTTC. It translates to CASSLAQGRVSQKGEQFF.

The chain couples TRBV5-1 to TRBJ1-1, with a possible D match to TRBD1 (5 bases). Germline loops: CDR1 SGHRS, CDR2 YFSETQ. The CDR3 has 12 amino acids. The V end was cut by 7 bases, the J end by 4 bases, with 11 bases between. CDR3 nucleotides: TGCGCCAGCCGGGGGGTGCTCACTGAAGCTTTCTTT. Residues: CASRGVLTEAFF.

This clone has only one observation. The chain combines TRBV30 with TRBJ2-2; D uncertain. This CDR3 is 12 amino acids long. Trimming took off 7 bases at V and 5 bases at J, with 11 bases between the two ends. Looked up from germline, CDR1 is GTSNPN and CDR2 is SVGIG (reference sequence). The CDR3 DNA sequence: TGTGCCTCCACGTCCAGGACCGGGGAGCTGTTTTTT. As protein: CASTSRTGELFF. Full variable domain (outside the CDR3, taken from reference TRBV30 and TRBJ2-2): SQTIHQWPATLVQPVGSPLSLECTVEGTSNPNLYWYRQAAGRGLQLLFYSVGIGQISSEVPQNLSASRPQDRQFILSSKKLLLSDSGFYLCASTSRTGELFFGEGSRLTVL.

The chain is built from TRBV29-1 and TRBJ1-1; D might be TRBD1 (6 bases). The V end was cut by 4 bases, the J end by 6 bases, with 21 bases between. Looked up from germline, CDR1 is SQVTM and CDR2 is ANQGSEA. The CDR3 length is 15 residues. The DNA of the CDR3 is TGCAGCGTTGGTTCCGGACAGACCTTTGGGGCTGAAGCTTTCTTT. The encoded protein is CSVGSGQTFGAEAFF.

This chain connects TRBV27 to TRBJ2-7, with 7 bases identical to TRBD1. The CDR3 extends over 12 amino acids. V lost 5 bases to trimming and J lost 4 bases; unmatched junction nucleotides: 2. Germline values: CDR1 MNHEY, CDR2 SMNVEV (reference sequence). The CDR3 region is CASSMTGYEQYF. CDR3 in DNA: TGTGCCAGCAGTATGACAGGGTACGAGCAGTACTTC.

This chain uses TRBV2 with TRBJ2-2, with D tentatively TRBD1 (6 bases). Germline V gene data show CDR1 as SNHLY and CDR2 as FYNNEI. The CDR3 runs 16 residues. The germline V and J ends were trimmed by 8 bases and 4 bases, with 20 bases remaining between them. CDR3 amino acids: CASVNRDTAGTGELFF. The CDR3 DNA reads TGTGCCAGCGTCAACAGGGATACGGCGGGCACCGGGGAGCTGTTTTTT.

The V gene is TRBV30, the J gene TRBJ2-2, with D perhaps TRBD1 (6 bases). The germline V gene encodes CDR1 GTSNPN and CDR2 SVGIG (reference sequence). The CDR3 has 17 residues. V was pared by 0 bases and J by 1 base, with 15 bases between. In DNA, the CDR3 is TGTGCCTGGAGTGTACCGTTAGGACAGCTGAACACCGGGGAGCTGTTTTTT. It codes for CAWSVPLGQLNTGELFF. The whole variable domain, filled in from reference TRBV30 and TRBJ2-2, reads SQTIHQWPATLVQPVGSPLSLECTVEGTSNPNLYWYRQAAGRGLQLLFYSVGIGQISSEVPQNLSASRPQDRQFILSSKKLLLSDSGFYLCAWSVPLGQLNTGELFFGEGSRLTVL.

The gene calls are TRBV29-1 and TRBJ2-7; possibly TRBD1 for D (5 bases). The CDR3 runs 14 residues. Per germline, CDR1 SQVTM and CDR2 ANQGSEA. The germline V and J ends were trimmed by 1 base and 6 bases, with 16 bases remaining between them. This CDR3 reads CSVEAGQGSSEQYF. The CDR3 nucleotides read TGCAGCGTTGAAGCCGGGCAGGGTAGTTCCGAGCAGTACTTC.

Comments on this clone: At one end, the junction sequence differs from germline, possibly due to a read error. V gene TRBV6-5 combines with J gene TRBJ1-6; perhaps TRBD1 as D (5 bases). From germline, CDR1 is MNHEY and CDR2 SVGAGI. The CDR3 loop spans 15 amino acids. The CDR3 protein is CAGSRQSSYNSPLHF. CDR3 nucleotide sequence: TGTGCCGGCAGTCGACAGAGCTCCTATAATTCACCCCTCCACTTT.

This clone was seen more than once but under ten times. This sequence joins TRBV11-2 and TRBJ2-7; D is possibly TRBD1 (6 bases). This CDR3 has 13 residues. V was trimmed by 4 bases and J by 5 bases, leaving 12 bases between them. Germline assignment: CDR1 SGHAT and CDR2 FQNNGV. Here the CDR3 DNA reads TGTGCCAGCAGCTCCAGCACAGGGAACGAGCAGTACTTC. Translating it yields CASSSSTGNEQYF.

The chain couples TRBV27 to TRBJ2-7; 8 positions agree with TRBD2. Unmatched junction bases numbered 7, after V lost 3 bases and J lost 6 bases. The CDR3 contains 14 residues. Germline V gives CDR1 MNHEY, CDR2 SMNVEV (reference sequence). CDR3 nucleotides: TGTGCCAGCAGTTTTTCGGGGGGGGCCGGCGAGCAGTACTTC. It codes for CASSFSGGAGEQYF.

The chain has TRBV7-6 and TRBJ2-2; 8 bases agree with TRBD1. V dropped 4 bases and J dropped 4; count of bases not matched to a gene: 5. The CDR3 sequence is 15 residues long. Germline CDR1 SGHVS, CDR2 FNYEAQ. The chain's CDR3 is CASSSWTGLTGELFF. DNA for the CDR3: TGTGCCAGCAGCTCCTGGACAGGGCTCACCGGGGAGCTGTTTTTT.

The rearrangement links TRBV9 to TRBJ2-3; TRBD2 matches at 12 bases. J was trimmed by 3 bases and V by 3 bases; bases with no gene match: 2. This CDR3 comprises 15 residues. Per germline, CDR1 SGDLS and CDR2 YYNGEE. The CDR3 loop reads CASSAGTSGTDTQYF. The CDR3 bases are TGTGCCAGCAGCGCCGGGACTAGCGGGACAGATACGCAGTATTTT.

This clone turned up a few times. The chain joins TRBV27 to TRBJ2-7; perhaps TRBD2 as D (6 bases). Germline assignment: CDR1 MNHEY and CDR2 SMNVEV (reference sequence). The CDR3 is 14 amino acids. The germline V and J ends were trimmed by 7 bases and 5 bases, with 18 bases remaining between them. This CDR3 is CASNSGTGVNEQYF. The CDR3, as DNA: TGTGCCAGCAATAGCGGTACGGGGGTAAACGAGCAGTACTTC.

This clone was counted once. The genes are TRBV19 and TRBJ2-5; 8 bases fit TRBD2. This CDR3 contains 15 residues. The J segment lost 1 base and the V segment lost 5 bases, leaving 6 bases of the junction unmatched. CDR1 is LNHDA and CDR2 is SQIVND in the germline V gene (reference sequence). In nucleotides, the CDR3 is TGTGCCAGTAGTGCACTAGCGGACCTCCAAGAGACCCAGTACTTC. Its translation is CASSALADLQETQYF. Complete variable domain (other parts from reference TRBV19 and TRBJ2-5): DGGITQSPKYLFRKEGQNVTLSCEQNLNHDAMYWYRQDPGQGLRLIYYSQIVNDFQKGDIAEGYSVSREKKESFPLTVTSAQKNPTAFYLCASSALADLQETQYFGPGTRLLVL.

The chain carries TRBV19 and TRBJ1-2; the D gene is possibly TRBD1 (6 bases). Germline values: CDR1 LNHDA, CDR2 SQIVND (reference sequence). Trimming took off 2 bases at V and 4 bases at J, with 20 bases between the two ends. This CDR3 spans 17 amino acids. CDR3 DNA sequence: TGTGCCAGTAGTATAAGAGGGGGGGATGACAGATCCTATGGCTACACCTTC. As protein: CASSIRGGDDRSYGYTF. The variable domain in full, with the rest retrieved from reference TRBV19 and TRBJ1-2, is DGGITQSPKYLFRKEGQNVTLSCEQNLNHDAMYWYRQDPGQGLRLIYYSQIVNDFQKGDIAEGYSVSREKKESFPLTVTSAQKNPTAFYLCASSIRGGDDRSYGYTFGSGTRLTVV.

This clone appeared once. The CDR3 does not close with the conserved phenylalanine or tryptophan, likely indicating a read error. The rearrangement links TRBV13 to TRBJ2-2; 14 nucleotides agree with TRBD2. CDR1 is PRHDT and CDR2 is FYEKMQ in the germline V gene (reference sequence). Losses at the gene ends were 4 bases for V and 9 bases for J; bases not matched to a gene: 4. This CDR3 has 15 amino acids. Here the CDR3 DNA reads TGTGCCAGCAGCTCGAGGACTAGCGGGAGGAGGGAGCTGTTTGTT. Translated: CASSSRTSGRRELFV.

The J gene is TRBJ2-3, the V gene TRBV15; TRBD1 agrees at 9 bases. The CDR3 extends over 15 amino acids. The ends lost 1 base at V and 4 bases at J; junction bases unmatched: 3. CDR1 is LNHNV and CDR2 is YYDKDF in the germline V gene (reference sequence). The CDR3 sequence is CATSRGQGGADTQYF. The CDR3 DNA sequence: TGTGCCACCAGCAGAGGACAGGGGGGCGCAGATACGCAGTATTTT. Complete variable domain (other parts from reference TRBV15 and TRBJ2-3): DAMVIQNPRYQVTQFGKPVTLSCSQTLNHNVMYWYQQKSSQAPKLLFHYYDKDFNNEADTPDNFQSRRPNTSFCFLDIRSPGLGDTAMYLCATSRGQGGADTQYFGPGTRLTVL.

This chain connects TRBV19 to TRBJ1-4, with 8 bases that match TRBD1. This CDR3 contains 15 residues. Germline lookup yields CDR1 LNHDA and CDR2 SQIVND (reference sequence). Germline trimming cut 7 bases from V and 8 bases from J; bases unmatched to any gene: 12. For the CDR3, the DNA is TGTGCCAGTATTGAATCAGGGGGCAGGGGAGAAAAACTGTTTTTT. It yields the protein CASIESGGRGEKLFF. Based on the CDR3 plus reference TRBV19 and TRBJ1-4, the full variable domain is DGGITQSPKYLFRKEGQNVTLSCEQNLNHDAMYWYRQDPGQGLRLIYYSQIVNDFQKGDIAEGYSVSREKKESFPLTVTSAQKNPTAFYLCASIESGGRGEKLFFGSGTQLSVL.

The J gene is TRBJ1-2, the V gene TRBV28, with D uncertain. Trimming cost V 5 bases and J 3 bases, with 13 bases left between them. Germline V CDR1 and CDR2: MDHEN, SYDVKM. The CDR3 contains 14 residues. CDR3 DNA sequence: TGTGCCAGCAGTCTGTCCGGGGTCCACTATGGCTACACCTTC. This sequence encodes CASSLSGVHYGYTF.

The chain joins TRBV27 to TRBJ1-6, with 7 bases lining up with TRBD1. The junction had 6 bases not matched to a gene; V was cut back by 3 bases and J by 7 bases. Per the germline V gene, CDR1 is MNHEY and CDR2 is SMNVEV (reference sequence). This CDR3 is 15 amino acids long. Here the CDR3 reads CASSFWTGSNSPLHF. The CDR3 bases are TGTGCCAGCAGTTTCTGGACAGGTTCCAATTCACCCCTCCACTTT.

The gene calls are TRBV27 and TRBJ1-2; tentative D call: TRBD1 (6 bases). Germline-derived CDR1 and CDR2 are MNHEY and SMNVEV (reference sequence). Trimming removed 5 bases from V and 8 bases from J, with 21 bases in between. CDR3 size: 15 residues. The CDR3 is CASSTNREIGIGYTF. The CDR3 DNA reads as TGTGCCAGCAGTACAAACAGGGAAATTGGTATAGGCTACACCTTC.

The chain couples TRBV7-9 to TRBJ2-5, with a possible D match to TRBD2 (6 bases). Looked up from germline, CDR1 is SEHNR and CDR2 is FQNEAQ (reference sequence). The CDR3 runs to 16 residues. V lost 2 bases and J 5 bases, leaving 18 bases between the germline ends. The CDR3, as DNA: TGTGCCAGCAGCTTATTAGGGACTTCGGGGTCGGAGACCCAGTACTTC. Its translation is CASSLLGTSGSETQYF.

The CDR3: CASSLSALDTQYF. CDR3 in DNA: TGTGCCAGCAGCTTGAGCGCTTTAGATACGCAGTATTTT. The chain employs TRBV5-4 and TRBJ2-3; the D is unclear. CDR1 and CDR2 from the germline V gene are SGHNT and YYREEE (reference sequence). Trimming pared 1 base from V and 5 bases from J, leaving 8 bases between. This CDR3 is 13 amino acids long.

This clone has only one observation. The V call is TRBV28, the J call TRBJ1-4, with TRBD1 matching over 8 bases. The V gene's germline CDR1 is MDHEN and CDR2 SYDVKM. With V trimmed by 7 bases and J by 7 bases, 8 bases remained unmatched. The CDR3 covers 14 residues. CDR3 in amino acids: CASTEPGTGEKLFF. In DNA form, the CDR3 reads TGTGCCAGCACGGAACCCGGGACAGGTGAAAAACTGTTTTTT.